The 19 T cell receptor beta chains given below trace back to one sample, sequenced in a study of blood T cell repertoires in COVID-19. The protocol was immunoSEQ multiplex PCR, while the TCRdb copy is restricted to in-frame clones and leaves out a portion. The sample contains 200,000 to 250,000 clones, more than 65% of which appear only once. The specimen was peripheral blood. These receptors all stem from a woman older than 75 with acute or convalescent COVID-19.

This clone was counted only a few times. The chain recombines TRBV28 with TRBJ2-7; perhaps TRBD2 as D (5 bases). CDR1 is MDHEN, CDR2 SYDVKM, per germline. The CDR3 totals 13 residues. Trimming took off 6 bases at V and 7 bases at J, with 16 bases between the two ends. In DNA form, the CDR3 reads TGTGCCAGCAGCCGACTACCCACGGGAGAGCAGTACTTC. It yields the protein CASSRLPTGEQYF. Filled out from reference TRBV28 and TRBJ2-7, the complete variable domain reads DVKVTQSSRYLVKRTGEKVFLECVQDMDHENMFWYRQDPGLGLRLIYFSYDVKMKEKGDIPEGYSVSREKKERFSLILESASTNQTSMYLCASSRLPTGEQYFGPGTRLTVT.

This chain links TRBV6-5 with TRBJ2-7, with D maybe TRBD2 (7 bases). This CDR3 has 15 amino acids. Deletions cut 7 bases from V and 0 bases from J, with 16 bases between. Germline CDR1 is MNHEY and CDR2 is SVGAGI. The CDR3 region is CASTRTGGLSYEQYF. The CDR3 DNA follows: TGTGCCAGCACGAGGACGGGGGGCCTCTCCTACGAGCAGTACTTC.

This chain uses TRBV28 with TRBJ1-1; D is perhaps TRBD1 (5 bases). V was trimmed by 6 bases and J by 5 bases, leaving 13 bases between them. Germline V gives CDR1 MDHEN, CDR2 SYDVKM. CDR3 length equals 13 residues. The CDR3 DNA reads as TGTGCCAGCAGGCTATTGGGGGGGACTGAAGCTTTCTTT. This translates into CASRLLGGTEAFF.

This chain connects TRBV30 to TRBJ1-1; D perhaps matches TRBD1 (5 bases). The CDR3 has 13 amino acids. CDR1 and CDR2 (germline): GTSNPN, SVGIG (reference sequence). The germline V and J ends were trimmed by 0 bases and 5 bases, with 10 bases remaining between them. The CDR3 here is CAWSVGGWTEAFF. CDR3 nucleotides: TGTGCCTGGAGTGTGGGGGGGTGGACTGAAGCTTTCTTT.

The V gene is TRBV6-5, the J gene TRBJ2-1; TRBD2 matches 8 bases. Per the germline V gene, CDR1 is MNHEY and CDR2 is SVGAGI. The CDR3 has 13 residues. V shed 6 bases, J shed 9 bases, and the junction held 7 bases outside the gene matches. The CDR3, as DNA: TGTGCCAGCAGCGGTAGACTAGCGCCTGAGCAGTTCTTC. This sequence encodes CASSGRLAPEQFF.

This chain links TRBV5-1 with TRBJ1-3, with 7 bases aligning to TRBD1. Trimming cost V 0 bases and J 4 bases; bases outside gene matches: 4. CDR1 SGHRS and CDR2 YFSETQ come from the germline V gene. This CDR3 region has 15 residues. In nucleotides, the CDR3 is TGCGCCAGCAGCTTGGCCTCGGGACAGGGAAACACCATATATTTT. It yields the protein CASSLASGQGNTIYF.

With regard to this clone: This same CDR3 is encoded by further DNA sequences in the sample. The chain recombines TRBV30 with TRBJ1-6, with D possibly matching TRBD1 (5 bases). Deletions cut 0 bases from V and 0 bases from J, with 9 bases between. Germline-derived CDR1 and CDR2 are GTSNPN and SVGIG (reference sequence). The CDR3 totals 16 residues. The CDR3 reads CAWSVQGSSYNSPLHF. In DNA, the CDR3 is TGTGCCTGGAGTGTCCAGGGCAGCTCCTATAATTCACCCCTCCACTTT.

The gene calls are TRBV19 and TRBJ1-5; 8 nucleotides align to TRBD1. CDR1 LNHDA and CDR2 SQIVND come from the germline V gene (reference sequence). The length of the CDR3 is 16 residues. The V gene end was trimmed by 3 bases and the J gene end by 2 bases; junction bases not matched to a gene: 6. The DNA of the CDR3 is TGTGCCAGTAGTATCGCGGACAGGGTGGGCAATCAGCCCCAGCATTTT. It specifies CASSIADRVGNQPQHF.

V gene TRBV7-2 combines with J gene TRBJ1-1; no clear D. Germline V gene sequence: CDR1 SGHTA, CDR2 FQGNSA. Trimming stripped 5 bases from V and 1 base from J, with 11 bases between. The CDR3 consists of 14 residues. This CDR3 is CASSLFSENTEAFF. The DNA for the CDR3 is TGTGCCAGCAGCCTCTTCAGCGAGAACACTGAAGCTTTCTTT.

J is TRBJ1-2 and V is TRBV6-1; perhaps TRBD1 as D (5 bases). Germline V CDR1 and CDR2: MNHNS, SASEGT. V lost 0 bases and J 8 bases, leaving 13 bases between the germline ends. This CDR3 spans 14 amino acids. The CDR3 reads CASSEAQGVGGYTF. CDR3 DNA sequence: TGTGCCAGCAGTGAAGCGCAGGGTGTGGGGGGCTACACCTTC.

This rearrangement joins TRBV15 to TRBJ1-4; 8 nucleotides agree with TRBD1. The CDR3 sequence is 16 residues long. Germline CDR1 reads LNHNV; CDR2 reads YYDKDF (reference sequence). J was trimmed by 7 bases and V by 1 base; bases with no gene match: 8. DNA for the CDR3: TGTGCCACCAGCAGAGGGGCGACAGGGGAGGGTGAAAAACTGTTTTTT. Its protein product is CATSRGATGEGEKLFF.

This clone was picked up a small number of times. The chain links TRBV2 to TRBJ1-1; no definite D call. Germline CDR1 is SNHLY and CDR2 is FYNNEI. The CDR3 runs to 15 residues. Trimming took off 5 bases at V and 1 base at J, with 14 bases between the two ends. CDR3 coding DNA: TGTGCCAGCAGTTCGTCAGGACTTCGGAACACTGAAGCTTTCTTT. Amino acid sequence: CASSSSGLRNTEAFF.

CDR3 sequence (DNA): TGTGCCAGCAGTAAGACGGGAGCCATGAACACTGAAGCTTTCTTT. Protein: CASSKTGAMNTEAFF. The genes are TRBV27 and TRBJ1-1; no clear D gene. The CDR3 runs 15 residues. Per the germline V gene, CDR1 is MNHEY and CDR2 is SMNVEV (reference sequence). The V and J ends lost 5 bases and 0 bases respectively, with 13 bases between them.

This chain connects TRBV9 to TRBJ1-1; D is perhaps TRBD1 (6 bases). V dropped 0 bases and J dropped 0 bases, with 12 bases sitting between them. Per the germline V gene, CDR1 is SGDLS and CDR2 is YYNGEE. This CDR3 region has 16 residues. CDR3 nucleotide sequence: TGTGCCAGCAGCGTAGATGGGGGCGACCTGAACACTGAAGCTTTCTTT. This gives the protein CASSVDGGDLNTEAFF.

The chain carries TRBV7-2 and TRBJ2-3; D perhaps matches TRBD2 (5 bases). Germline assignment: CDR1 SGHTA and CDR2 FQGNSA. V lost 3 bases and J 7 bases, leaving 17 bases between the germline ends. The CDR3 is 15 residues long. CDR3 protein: CASSLGAGAENTQYF. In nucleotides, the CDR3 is TGTGCCAGCAGCTTGGGCGCGGGCGCCGAGAATACGCAGTATTTT.

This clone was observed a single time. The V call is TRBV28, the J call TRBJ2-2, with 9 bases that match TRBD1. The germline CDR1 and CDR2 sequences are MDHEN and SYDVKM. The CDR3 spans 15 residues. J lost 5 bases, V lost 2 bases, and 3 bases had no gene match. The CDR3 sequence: CASSLPDRGTGELFF. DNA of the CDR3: TGTGCCAGCAGTTTACCGGACAGGGGTACCGGGGAGCTGTTTTTT. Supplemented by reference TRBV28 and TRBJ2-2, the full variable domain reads DVKVTQSSRYLVKRTGEKVFLECVQDMDHENMFWYRQDPGLGLRLIYFSYDVKMKEKGDIPEGYSVSREKKERFSLILESASTNQTSMYLCASSLPDRGTGELFFGEGSRLTVL.

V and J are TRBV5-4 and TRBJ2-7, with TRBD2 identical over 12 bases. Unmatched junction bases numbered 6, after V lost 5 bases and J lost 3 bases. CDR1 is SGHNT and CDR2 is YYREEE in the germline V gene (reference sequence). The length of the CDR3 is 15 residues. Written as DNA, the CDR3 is TGTGCCAGCAGTCCAGGGACTAGCGGGTTCTACGAGCAGTACTTC. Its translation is CASSPGTSGFYEQYF. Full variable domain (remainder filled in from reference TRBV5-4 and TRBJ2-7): ETGVTQSPTHLIKTRGQQVTLRCSSQSGHNTVSWYQQALGQGPQFIFQYYREEENGRGNFPPRFSGLQFPNYSSELNVNALELDDSALYLCASSPGTSGFYEQYFGPGTRLTVT.

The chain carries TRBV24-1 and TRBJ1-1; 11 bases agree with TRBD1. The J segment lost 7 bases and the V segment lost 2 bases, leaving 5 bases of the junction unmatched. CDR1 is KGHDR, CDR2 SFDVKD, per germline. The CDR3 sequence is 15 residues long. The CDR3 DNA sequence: TGTGCCACCAGTGATTCCCCGGGACAGGGGGATGAAGCTTTCTTT. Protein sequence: CATSDSPGQGDEAFF.

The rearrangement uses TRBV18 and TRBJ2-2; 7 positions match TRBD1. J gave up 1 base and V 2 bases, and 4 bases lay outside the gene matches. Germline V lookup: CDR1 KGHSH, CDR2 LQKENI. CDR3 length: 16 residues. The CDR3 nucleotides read TGTGCCAGCTCACCAGTGAGACAGGGGAACACCGGGGAGCTGTTTTTT. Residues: CASSPVRQGNTGELFF.